Below are 14 T cell receptor beta chains sequenced from a single sample in a study of molecular identifiers for immune sequencing clone quantification. MiXCR was run by TCRdb on the PCR reads, yielding one entry per CDR3 protein. Of more than 450,000 distinct CDR3 sequences listed, 20% to 25% are singletons. Source material: naive CD8+ T cells from blood, with Jurkat cell RNA spiked in. The sample's subset: FACS-sorted CD8+CD4-CCR7+CD45RA+ naive T cells. The source is a human donor in good health. Some libraries in this study had Jurkat cell RNA spiked in.

The chain couples TRBV12-3 or TRBV12-4 to TRBJ2-1, with 12 bases fitting TRBD2. The ends lost 6 bases at V and 7 bases at J; junction bases unmatched: 10. CDR3 length equals 16 residues. Here the CDR3 reads CASRPTLAGGRNEQFF. Here the CDR3 DNA reads TGTGCCAGCAGACCGACCCTAGCGGGGGGGCGGAATGAGCAGTTCTTC.

About this clonotype itself: As the CDR3 is not closed by the conserved phenylalanine or tryptophan, this likely results from a read error. This chain joins TRBV11-2 and TRBJ2-3; D is tentatively TRBD1 or TRBD2 (6 bases each). The CDR3 runs to 15 residues. Germline CDR1 and CDR2: SGHAT and FQNNGV. The germline V and J ends were trimmed by 4 bases and 0 bases, with 11 bases remaining between them. As DNA, the CDR3 is TGTGCCAGCAGCTCGGCGGGACACAGCACAGATACGCAGTATGTT. It is translated as CASSSAGHSTDTQYV.

The CDR3 region has the DNA TGTGCCAGCAGCTCCTCCGGGACAGCAGCCTACGAGCAGTACTTC. It encodes CASSSSGTAAYEQYF. J is TRBJ2-7 and V is TRBV7-8, with TRBD1 matching over 7 bases. V lost 4 bases and J lost 2; bases outside the gene matches: 8. The CDR3 length is 15 residues. Per the germline V gene, CDR1 is SGHVS and CDR2 is FQNEAQ.

The chain combines TRBV7-2 with TRBJ2-5, with 7 bases fitting TRBD2. The CDR3 covers 14 residues. Trimming removed 5 bases from V and 4 bases from J; junction bases left unmatched: 7. The germline V gene encodes CDR1 SGHTA and CDR2 FQGNSA. The DNA of the CDR3 is TGTGCCAGCAGCCCCATTGGCGGGGGAGAGACCCAGTACTTC. Residues: CASSPIGGGETQYF.

This clonotype has a count of ten or more. The chain uses TRBV19 and TRBJ2-3; D is unclear. The CDR3 has 15 amino acids. Germline lookup yields CDR1 LNHDA and CDR2 SQIVND (reference sequence). Trimming took off 7 bases at V and 6 bases at J, with 20 bases between the two ends. CDR3 DNA: TGTGCCAGTACTCATGGCAGCTCAATGGCCGATACGCAGTATTTT. It specifies CASTHGSSMADTQYF.

V gene TRBV12-5 combines with J gene TRBJ2-3; D may be TRBD2 (6 bases). The germline gives CDR1 LGHNT, CDR2 FRNRAP. V was shortened by 5 bases and J by 9 bases, with 15 bases between the two germline ends. This CDR3 is built from 13 residues. Here the CDR3 reads CASGPGDGGTQYF. In DNA form, the CDR3 reads TGTGCTAGTGGTCCCGGGGACGGAGGGACGCAGTATTTT.

The rearrangement joins TRBV19 to TRBJ1-6; the D gene is possibly TRBD1 (6 bases). Germline-derived CDR1 and CDR2 are LNHDA and SQIVND (reference sequence). The V end lost 7 bases, the J end lost 10 bases, and 11 bases lay between the germline ends. The length of the CDR3 is 12 residues. CDR3 loop: CASNQGRSPLHF. The CDR3 nucleotides are TGTGCCAGTAATCAGGGGCGATCACCCCTCCACTTT.

The chain carries TRBV30 and TRBJ1-3; D gene ambiguous. Deletions cut 0 bases from V and 4 bases from J, with 16 bases between. Germline assignment: CDR1 GTSNPN and CDR2 SVGIG (reference sequence). This CDR3 has 16 amino acids. The CDR3, as DNA: TGTGCCTGGAGTGTGCCCGTGGGCGGCGGAGGAAACACCATATATTTT. It specifies CAWSVPVGGGGNTIYF.

A remark on this clonotype: This may be a read error: a much more frequent sequence differs by one nucleotide. The genes are TRBV28 and TRBJ1-5; D is undetermined. Germline CDR1 is MDHEN and CDR2 is SYDVKM. This CDR3 is 13 amino acids long. CDR3 residues: CVSVVADNQPQHF. In DNA, the CDR3 is TGTGTCAGCGTCGTCGCAGATAATCAGCCCCAGCATTTT.

The rearrangement links TRBV30 to TRBJ1-3, with D possibly TRBD1 on 6 matching bases. The germline CDR1 and CDR2 sequences are GTSNPN and SVGIG (reference sequence). This CDR3 has 14 amino acids. The germline V and J ends were trimmed by 5 bases and 4 bases, with 15 bases remaining between them. CDR3 coding DNA: TGTGCCTGGGAGAGGGGGGCAATCGGAAACACCATATATTTT. This sequence encodes CAWERGAIGNTIYF. The variable domain in full, completed from reference TRBV30 and TRBJ1-3, reads SQTIHQWPATLVQPVGSPLSLECTVEGTSNPNLYWYRQAAGRGLQLLFYSVGIGQISSEVPQNLSASRPQDRQFILSSKKLLLSDSGFYLCAWERGAIGNTIYFGEGSWLTVV.

The gene calls are TRBV5-6 and TRBJ2-7; no reliable D call. Trimming stripped 1 base from V and 3 bases from J, with 8 bases between. The CDR3 is 13 amino acids. Per the germline V gene, CDR1 is SGHDT and CDR2 is YYEEEE. The CDR3 region has the DNA TGTGCCAGCAGCTTGTTACGGAGCTACGAGCAGTACTTC. Its protein is CASSLLRSYEQYF.

A single count supports this clonotype. The chain combines TRBV13 with TRBJ2-7, with D unresolved. This CDR3 is built from 14 residues. The germline V gene has CDR1 PRHDT and CDR2 FYEKMQ (reference sequence). The ends were cut back, 5 bases at V and 1 base at J, with 12 bases in the middle. Written as DNA, the CDR3 is TGTGCCAGCAGCGCCGACGTAGATTCCTACGAGCAGTACTTC. Its protein is CASSADVDSYEQYF.

This clonotype was observed at least ten times. This CDR3 reads CASSAFPGHEQYF. The CDR3 nucleotides are TGTGCCAGCAGTGCCTTCCCCGGCCACGAGCAGTACTTC. This rearrangement joins TRBV6-4 to TRBJ2-7; D uncertain. The germline CDR1 and CDR2 sequences are MRHNA and SNTAGT. The CDR3 is 13 residues long. Trimming took 4 bases from V and 5 from J, leaving 12 bases between them.

This rearrangement joins TRBV7-9 to TRBJ2-7; 12 nucleotides line up with TRBD1. With V trimmed by 8 bases and J by 3 bases, 14 bases remained unmatched. There are 17 residues in the CDR3. In germline, CDR1 is SEHNR, CDR2 FQNEAQ (reference sequence). The CDR3 DNA is TGTGCCAGCGGCGCTCCAACCGGGACAGGGGGCTTCTACGAGCAGTACTTC. Its translation is CASGAPTGTGGFYEQYF.